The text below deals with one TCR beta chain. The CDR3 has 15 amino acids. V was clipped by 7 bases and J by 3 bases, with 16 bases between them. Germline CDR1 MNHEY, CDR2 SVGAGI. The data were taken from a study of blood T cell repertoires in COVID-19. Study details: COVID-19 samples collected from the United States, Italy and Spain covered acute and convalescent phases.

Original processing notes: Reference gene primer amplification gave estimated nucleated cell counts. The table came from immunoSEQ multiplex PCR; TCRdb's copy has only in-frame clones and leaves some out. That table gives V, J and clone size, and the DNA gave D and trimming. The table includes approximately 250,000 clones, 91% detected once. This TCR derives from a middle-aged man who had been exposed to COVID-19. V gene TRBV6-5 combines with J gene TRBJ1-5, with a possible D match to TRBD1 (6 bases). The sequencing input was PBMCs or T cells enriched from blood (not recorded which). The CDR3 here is CASTEDRSDNQPQHF. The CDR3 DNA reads TGTGCCAGCACCGAAGACAGGTCGGACAATCAGCCCCAGCATTTT.